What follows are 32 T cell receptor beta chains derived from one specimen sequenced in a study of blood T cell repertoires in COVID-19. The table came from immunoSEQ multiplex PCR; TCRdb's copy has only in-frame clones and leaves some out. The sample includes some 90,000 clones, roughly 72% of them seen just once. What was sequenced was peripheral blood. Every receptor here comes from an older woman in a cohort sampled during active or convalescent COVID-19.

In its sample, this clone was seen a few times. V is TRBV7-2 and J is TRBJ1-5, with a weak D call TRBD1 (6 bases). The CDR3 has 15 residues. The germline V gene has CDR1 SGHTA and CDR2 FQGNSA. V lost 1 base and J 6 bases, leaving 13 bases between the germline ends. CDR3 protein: CASSLVGASLQPQHF. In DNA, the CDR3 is TGTGCCAGCAGCTTAGTGGGGGCGAGTCTTCAGCCCCAGCATTTT.

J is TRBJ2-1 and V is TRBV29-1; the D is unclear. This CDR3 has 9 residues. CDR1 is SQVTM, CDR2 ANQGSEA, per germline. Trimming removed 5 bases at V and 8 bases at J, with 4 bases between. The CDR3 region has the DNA TGCAGCGTTTCGGATGAGCAGTTCTTC. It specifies CSVSDEQFF.

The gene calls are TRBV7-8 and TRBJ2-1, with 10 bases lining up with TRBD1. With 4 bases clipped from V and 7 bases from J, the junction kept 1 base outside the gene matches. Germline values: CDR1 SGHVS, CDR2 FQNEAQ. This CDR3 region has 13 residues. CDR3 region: CASSWDRGNEQFF. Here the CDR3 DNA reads TGTGCCAGCAGCTGGGACAGGGGTAATGAGCAGTTCTTC.

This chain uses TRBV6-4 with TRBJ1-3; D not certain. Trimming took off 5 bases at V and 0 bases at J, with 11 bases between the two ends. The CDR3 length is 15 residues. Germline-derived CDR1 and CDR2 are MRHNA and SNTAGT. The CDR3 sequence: CASSSWARSGNTIYF. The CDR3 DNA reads TGTGCCAGCAGTTCGTGGGCACGCTCTGGAAACACCATATATTTT.

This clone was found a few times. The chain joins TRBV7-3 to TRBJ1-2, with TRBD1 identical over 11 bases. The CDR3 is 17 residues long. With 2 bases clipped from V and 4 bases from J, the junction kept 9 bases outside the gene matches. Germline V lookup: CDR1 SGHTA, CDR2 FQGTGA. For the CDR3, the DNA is TGTGCCAGCAGCTTATCTGGACAGGGGGCTCAGACCTATGGCTACACCTTC. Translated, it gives CASSLSGQGAQTYGYTF.

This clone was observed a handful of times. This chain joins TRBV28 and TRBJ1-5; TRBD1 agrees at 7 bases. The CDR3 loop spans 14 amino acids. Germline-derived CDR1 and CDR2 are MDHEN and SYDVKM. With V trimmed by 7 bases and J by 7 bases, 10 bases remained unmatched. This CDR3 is CASITTGFGQPQHF. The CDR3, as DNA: TGTGCCAGCATCACGACAGGGTTTGGGCAGCCCCAGCATTTT.

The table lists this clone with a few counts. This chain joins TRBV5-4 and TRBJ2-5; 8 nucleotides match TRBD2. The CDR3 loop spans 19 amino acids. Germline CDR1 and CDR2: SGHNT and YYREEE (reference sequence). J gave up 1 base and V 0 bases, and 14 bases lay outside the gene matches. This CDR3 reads CASSLGGPLAGGFQETQYF. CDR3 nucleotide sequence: TGTGCCAGCAGCTTGGGGGGGCCCCTAGCGGGCGGTTTCCAAGAGACCCAGTACTTC.

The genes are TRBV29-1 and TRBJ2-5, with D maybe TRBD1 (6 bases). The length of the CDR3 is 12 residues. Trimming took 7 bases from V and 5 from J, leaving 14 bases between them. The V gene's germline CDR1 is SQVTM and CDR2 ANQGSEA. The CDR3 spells CSAQGQGETQYF. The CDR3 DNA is TGCAGCGCCCAGGGCCAGGGGGAGACCCAGTACTTC.

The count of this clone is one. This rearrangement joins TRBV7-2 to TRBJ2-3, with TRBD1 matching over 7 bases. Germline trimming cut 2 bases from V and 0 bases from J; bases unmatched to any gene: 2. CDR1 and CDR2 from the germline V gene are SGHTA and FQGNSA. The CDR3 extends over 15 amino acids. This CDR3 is CASSLRGLSTDTQYF. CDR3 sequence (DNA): TGTGCCAGCAGCTTAAGGGGGCTCAGCACAGATACGCAGTATTTT.

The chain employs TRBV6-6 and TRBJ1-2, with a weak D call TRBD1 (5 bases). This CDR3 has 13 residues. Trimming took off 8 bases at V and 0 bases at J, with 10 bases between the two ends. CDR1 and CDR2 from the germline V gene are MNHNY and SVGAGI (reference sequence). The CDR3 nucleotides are TGTGCCAGCGGAACAGGACCTAACTATGGCTACACCTTC. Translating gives CASGTGPNYGYTF.

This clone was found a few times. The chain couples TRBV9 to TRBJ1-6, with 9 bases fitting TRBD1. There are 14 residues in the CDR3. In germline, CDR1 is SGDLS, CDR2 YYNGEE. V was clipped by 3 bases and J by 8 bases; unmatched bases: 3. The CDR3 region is CASSAGQGDSPLHF. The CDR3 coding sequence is TGTGCCAGCAGCGCGGGACAGGGTGATTCACCCCTCCACTTT. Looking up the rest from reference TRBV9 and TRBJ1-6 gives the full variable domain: DSGVTQTPKHLITATGQRVTLRCSPRSGDLSVYWYQQSLDQGLQFLIQYYNGEERAKGNILERFSAQQFPDLHSELNLSSLELGDSALYFCASSAGQGDSPLHFGNGTRLTVT.

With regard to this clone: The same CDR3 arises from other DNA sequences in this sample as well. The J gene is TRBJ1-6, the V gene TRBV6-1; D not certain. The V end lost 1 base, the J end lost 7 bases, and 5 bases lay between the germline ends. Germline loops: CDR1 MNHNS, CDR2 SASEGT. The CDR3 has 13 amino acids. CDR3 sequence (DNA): TGTGCCAGCAGTGAAGTGCAGAATTCACCCCTCCACTTT. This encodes CASSEVQNSPLHF.

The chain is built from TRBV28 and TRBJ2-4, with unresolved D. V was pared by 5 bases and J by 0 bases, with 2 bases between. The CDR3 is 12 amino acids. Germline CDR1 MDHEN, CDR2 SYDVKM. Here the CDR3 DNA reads TGTGCCAGCAGTCTAGCCAAAAACATTCAGTACTTC. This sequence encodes CASSLAKNIQYF.

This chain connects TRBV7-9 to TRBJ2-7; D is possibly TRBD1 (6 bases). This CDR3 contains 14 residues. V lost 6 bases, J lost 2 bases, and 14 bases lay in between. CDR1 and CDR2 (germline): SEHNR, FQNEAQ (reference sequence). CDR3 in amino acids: CASSPDSLAYEQYF. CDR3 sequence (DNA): TGTGCCAGCAGTCCGGACAGTTTAGCCTACGAGCAGTACTTC.

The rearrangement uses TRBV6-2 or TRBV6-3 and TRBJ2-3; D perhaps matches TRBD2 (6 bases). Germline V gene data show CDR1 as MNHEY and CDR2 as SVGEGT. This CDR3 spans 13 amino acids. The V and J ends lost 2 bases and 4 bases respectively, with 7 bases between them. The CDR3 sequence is CASSYLAPDTQYF. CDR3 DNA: TGTGCCAGCAGTTACCTAGCGCCAGATACGCAGTATTTT.

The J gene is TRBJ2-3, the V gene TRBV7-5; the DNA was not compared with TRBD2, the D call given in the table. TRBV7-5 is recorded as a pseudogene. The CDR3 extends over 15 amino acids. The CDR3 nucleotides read TGTGTCAGAAGCCTCAGGCGGGGGATCACAGATACGCAGTATTTT. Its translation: CVRSLRRGITDTQYF.

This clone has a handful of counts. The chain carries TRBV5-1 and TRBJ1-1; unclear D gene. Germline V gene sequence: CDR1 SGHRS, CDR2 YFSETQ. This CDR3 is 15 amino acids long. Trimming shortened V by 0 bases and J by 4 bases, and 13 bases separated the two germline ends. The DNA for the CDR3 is TGCGCCAGCAGCTTGGGGAGTACGGGTTTCACTGAAGCTTTCTTT. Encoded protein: CASSLGSTGFTEAFF.

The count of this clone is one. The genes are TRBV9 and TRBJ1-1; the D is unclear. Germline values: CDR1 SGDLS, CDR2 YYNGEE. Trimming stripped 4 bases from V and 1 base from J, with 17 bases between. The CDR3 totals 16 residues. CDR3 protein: CASSPRGAPPNTEAFF. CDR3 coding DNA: TGTGCCAGCAGCCCCCGGGGTGCTCCCCCGAACACTGAAGCTTTCTTT.

CDR3 loop: CASSIGTGGYEQYF. In DNA form, the CDR3 reads TGTGCCAGTAGTATCGGGACAGGGGGCTACGAGCAGTACTTC. The chain links TRBV19 to TRBJ2-7; 11 bases line up with TRBD1. V lost 3 bases to trimming and J lost 3 bases; unmatched junction nucleotides: 1. This CDR3 has 14 residues. Germline loops: CDR1 LNHDA, CDR2 SQIVND (reference sequence).

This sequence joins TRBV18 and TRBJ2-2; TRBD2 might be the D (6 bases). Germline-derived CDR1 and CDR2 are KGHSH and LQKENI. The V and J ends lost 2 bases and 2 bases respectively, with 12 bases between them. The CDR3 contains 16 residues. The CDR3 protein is CASSPIGTLNTGELFF. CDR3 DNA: TGTGCCAGCTCACCAATAGGGACTTTAAACACCGGGGAGCTGTTTTTT.

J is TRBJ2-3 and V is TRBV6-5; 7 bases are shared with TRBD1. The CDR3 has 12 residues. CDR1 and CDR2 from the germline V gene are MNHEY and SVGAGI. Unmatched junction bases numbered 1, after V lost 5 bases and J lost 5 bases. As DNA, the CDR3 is TGTGCCAGCAGTCGACAGGGAGATACGCAGTATTTT. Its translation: CASSRQGDTQYF.

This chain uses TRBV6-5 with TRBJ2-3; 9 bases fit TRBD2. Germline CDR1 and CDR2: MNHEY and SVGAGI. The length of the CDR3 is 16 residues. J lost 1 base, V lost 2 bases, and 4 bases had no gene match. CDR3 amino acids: CASSYGKRGGTDTQYF. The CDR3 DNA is TGTGCCAGCAGTTACGGAAAGCGGGGGGGCACAGATACGCAGTATTTT.

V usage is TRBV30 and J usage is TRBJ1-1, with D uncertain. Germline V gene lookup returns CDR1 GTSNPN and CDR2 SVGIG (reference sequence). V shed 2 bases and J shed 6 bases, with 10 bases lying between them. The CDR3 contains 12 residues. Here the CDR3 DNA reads TGTGCCTGGAGTATAGGGAGACCTGAAGCTTTCTTT. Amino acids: CAWSIGRPEAFF. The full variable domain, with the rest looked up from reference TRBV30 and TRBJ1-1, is SQTIHQWPATLVQPVGSPLSLECTVEGTSNPNLYWYRQAAGRGLQLLFYSVGIGQISSEVPQNLSASRPQDRQFILSSKKLLLSDSGFYLCAWSIGRPEAFFGQGTRLTVV.

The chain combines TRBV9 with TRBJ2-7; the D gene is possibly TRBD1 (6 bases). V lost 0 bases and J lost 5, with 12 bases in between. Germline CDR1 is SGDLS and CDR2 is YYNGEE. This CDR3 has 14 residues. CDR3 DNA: TGTGCCAGCAGCGTAGGAGGGGGTTTCGACGAGCAGTACTTC. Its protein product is CASSVGGGFDEQYF.

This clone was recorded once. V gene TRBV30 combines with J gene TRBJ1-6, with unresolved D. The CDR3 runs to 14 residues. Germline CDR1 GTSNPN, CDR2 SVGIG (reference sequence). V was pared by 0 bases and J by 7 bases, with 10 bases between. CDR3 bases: TGTGCCTGGAGTGTTGGTCCCGGGAATTCACCCCTCCACTTT. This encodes CAWSVGPGNSPLHF.

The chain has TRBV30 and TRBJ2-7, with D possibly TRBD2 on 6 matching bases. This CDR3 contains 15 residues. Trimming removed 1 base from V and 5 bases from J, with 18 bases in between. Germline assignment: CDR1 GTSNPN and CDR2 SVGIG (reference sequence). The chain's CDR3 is CAWSGVGGSVDEQYF. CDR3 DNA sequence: TGTGCCTGGAGTGGTGTTGGGGGGAGTGTAGACGAGCAGTACTTC.

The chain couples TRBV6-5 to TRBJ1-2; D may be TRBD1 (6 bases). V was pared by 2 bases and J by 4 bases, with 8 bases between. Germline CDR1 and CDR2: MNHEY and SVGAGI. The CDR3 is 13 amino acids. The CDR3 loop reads CASSYGGAYGYTF. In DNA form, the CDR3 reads TGTGCCAGCAGTTACGGGGGGGCCTATGGCTACACCTTC.

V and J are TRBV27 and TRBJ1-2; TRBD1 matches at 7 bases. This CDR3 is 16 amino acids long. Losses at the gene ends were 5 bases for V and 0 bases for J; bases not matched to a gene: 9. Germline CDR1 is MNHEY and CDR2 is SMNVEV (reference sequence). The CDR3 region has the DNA TGTGCCAGCAGTCCTCGGACAGGCCTAGCTAACTATGGCTACACCTTC. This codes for CASSPRTGLANYGYTF.

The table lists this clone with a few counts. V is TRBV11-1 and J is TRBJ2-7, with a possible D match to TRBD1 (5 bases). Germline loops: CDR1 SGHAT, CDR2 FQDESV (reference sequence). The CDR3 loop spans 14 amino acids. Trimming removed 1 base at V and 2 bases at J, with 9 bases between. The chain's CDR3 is CASSLELGAYEQYF. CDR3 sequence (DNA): TGTGCCAGCAGCTTAGAGCTAGGGGCCTACGAGCAGTACTTC. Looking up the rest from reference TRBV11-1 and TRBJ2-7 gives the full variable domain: EAEVAQSPRYKITEKSQAVAFWCDPISGHATLYWYRQILGQGPELLVQFQDESVVDDSQLPKDRFSAERLKGVDSTLKIQPAELGDSAMYLCASSLELGAYEQYFGPGTRLTVT.

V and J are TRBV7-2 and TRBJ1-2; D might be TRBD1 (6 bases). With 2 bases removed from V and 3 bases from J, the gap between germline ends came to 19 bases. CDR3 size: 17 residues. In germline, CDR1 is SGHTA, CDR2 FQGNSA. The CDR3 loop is CASSLRGGTNRYYGYTF. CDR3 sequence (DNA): TGTGCCAGCAGCTTACGGGGGGGGACAAACCGGTACTATGGCTACACCTTC.

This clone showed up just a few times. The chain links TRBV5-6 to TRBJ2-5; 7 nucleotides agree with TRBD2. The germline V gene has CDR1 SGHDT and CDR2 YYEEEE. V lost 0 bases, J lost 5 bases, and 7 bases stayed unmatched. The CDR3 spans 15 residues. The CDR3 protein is CASSLAGEGTETQYF. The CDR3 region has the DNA TGTGCCAGCAGCTTGGCCGGGGAGGGCACGGAGACCCAGTACTTC.

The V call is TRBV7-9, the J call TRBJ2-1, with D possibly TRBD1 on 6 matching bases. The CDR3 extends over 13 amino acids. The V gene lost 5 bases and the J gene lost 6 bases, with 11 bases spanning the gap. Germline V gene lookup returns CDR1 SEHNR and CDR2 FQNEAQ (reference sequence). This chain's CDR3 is CASSPGRGNEQFF. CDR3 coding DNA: TGTGCCAGCAGCCCCGGCAGGGGCAATGAGCAGTTCTTC.